This is a list of T cell receptor beta chains from one sample in a study of T cell responses to AZD1222 COVID-19 vaccine. The protocol was immunoSEQ multiplex PCR, while the TCRdb copy is restricted to in-frame clones and leaves out a portion. The data hold under 80,000 clones, with about nine tenths observed a single time. The sequences come from peripheral blood, collected on day 0 of AZD1222 vaccination. All receptors derive from an adult in good health. Both conserved end residues are part of each CDR3.

CDR3 protein,J gene,V gene
CASSSGTGETQYF,TRBJ2-5,TRBV2
CASMDSHQPQHF,TRBJ1-5,TRBV28
CASSPTGGRETQYF,TRBJ2-5,TRBV6-5
CATQLWGDDEKLFF,TRBJ1-4,TRBV28
CASTEDYGTDTQYF,TRBJ2-3,TRBV28
CAWTGLSGIRAGELFF,TRBJ2-2,TRBV30
CASSKVTHPTNEKLFF,TRBJ1-4,TRBV21-1
CSARLAGTGELFF,TRBJ2-2,TRBV29-1
CASSLLGPNYGYTF,TRBJ1-2,TRBV28
CASSPTSGGSSYNEQFF,TRBJ2-1,TRBV7-9
CASSIDIRGAGGYGYTF,TRBJ1-2,TRBV19
CASSDRWGSGNQPQHF,TRBJ1-5,TRBV2
CAWSPGGSTDTQYF,TRBJ2-3,TRBV30
CASSFTNTEAFF,TRBJ1-1,TRBV5-4
CASSVQDNYGYTF,TRBJ1-2,TRBV9
CASSLNRETEAFF,TRBJ1-1,TRBV7-3
CASSQDWTGPGRTGELFF,TRBJ2-2,TRBV3-1/TRBV3-2
CASSSRQGGYEQYF,TRBJ2-7,TRBV5-4
CAGSGDQSYEQYF,TRBJ2-7,TRBV2
CASSLEPGTGVTQYF,TRBJ2-5,TRBV5-4
CASSSGGGPAYEQYF,TRBJ2-7,TRBV9
CASSISFEGTNTEAFF,TRBJ1-1,TRBV19
CASSLPRTSGYEQYF,TRBJ2-7,TRBV6-2/TRBV6-3
CASSLEGQSYEQYF,TRBJ2-7,TRBV11-3
CASTVSGNTQYF,TRBJ2-3,TRBV7-3
CASSLGSLSSPQHF,TRBJ1-5,TRBV5-1
CASSKGSRLENYGYTF,TRBJ1-2,TRBV21-1
CASSFAGGSYEQYF,TRBJ2-7,TRBV28
CASSVGLAGGPVNEQFF,TRBJ2-1,TRBV5-1
CASSPGGSVNTEAFF,TRBJ1-1,TRBV5-4
CASSSTSGGTDTQYF,TRBJ2-3,TRBV5-1
CASSLAQDSPLHF,TRBJ1-6,TRBV7-2
CAWSVSGGPNNSPLHF,TRBJ1-6,TRBV30
CASSGGPSNTGELFF,TRBJ2-2,TRBV7-9
CASSLFPAGAGNTIYF,TRBJ1-3,TRBV7-2
CASSLDRDTTYEQYF,TRBJ2-7,TRBV7-2
CASSLVGARGTEAFF,TRBJ1-1,TRBV5-5
CASSIKGDANSPLHF,TRBJ1-6,TRBV13
CASTWRLNTEAFF,TRBJ1-1,TRBV19
CASSPAMADTQYF,TRBJ2-3,TRBV19
CASSGHNSNQPQHF,TRBJ1-5,TRBV27
CASSQDTGPYEQYF,TRBJ2-7,TRBV4-3